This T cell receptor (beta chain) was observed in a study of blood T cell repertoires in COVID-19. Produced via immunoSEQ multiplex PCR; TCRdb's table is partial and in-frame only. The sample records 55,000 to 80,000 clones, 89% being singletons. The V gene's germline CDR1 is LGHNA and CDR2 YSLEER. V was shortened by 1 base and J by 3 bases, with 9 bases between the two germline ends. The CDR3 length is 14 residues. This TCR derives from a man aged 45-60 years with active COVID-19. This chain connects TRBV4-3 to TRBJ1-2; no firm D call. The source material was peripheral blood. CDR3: CASSQGTGHYGYTF. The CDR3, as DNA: TGCGCCAGCAGCCAAGGGACTGGACACTATGGCTACACCTTC.